The 26 T cell receptor beta chains given below trace back to one sample, sequenced in a study of OX40 agonist ivuxolimab in advanced cancers. TCRdb's table, derived via immunoSEQ multiplex PCR, lists solely in-frame clones and lacks some. The data contain around 35,000 clones, around 86% of them singletons. The specimen was CD4+ or CD8+ T cells sorted from blood, collected in a trial of the OX40 agonist ivuxolimab. These TCRs come from an adult with an advanced solid tumor such as melanoma, head and neck, liver or kidney cancer.

V usage is TRBV5-1 and J usage is TRBJ2-7; D is uncertain. The length of the CDR3 is 15 residues. Per the germline V gene, CDR1 is SGHRS and CDR2 is YFSETQ. V shed 0 bases and J shed 2 bases, with 12 bases lying between them. CDR3 residues: CASSLAPVRTYEQYF. The DNA of the CDR3 is TGCGCCAGCAGCTTGGCGCCGGTCCGCACCTACGAGCAGTACTTC.

This clone was detected once. The chain couples TRBV23-1 to TRBJ2-3, with D unresolved. TRBV23-1 is noted as an ORF with a role that remains uncertain. This CDR3 is built from 15 residues. V shed 4 bases and J shed 8 bases, with 19 bases lying between them. The CDR3 loop reads CASSLQSCLAGTQYF. The CDR3 nucleotides are TGCGCCAGCAGTCTCCAGTCCTGTTTGGCAGGTACGCAGTATTTT.

This rearrangement joins TRBV7-2 to TRBJ2-7; tentatively, D is TRBD1 (5 bases). This CDR3 has 13 residues. Per germline, CDR1 SGHTA and CDR2 FQGNSA. V lost 0 bases and J 5 bases, leaving 8 bases between the germline ends. CDR3 DNA sequence: TGTGCCAGCAGCTTAGCCCACAGGAACGAGCAGTACTTC. Protein: CASSLAHRNEQYF.

This clone was counted between two and nine times. The chain employs TRBV9 and TRBJ1-1; 8 bases are a match to TRBD1. This CDR3 has 13 amino acids. CDR1 and CDR2 (germline): SGDLS, YYNGEE. The J segment lost 5 bases and the V segment lost 4 bases, leaving 4 bases of the junction unmatched. CDR3 protein: CASSNTGGTEAFF. CDR3 coding DNA: TGTGCCAGCAGCAACACAGGGGGAACTGAAGCTTTCTTT.

This chain links TRBV27 with TRBJ1-2, with a possible D match to TRBD1 (5 bases). With 4 bases removed from V and 5 bases from J, the gap between germline ends came to 17 bases. Germline-derived CDR1 and CDR2 are MNHEY and SMNVEV (reference sequence). The CDR3 runs 15 residues. In DNA form, the CDR3 reads TGTGCCAGCAGTTCGACCGGGACTGTCTTTTATGGCTACACCTTC. This encodes CASSSTGTVFYGYTF.

V and J are TRBV5-1 and TRBJ1-2, with a weak D call TRBD1 (5 bases). The CDR3 consists of 15 residues. Germline loops: CDR1 SGHRS, CDR2 YFSETQ. Trimming stripped 0 bases from V and 8 bases from J, with 17 bases between. The CDR3: CASSLVVTGAAGYTF. In nucleotides, the CDR3 is TGCGCCAGCAGCTTGGTTGTAACAGGAGCAGCGGGCTACACCTTC.

The J gene is TRBJ1-6, the V gene TRBV10-3; 10 bases agree with TRBD1. Germline V lookup: CDR1 ENHRY, CDR2 SYGVKD. CDR3 length equals 15 residues. The ends lost 8 bases at V and 8 bases at J; junction bases unmatched: 9. The CDR3 DNA sequence: TGTGCCATCCAGAATACCGGGACAGGGGATTCACCCCTCCACTTT. Encoded protein: CAIQNTGTGDSPLHF.

This chain uses TRBV7-8 with TRBJ2-7; a weak D match, TRBD1 (5 bases). Per the germline V gene, CDR1 is SGHVS and CDR2 is FQNEAQ. Trimming shortened V by 3 bases and J by 3 bases, and 15 bases separated the two germline ends. The CDR3 length is 15 residues. CDR3 sequence: CASSLGRAGLYEQYF. CDR3 nucleotide sequence: TGTGCCAGCAGCTTGGGCAGGGCTGGGCTCTACGAGCAGTACTTC. Combining the CDR3 with reference TRBV7-8 and TRBJ2-7 gives the whole variable domain GAGVSQSPRYKVAKRGQDVALRCDPISGHVSLFWYQQALGQGPEFLTYFQNEAQLDKSGLPSDRFFAERPEGSVSTLKIQRTQQEDSAVYLCASSLGRAGLYEQYFGPGTRLTVT.

In this sample, this clone turned up once. The gene calls are TRBV7-8 and TRBJ2-1, with D perhaps TRBD2 (7 bases). V was clipped by 5 bases and J by 8 bases, with 13 bases between them. CDR3 length equals 13 residues. Germline lookup yields CDR1 SGHVS and CDR2 FQNEAQ. The CDR3 is CASSPPGGHEQFF. The CDR3 nucleotides are TGTGCCAGCAGCCCCCCGGGGGGCCATGAGCAGTTCTTC. The full variable domain, rest sourced from reference TRBV7-8 and TRBJ2-1, is GAGVSQSPRYKVAKRGQDVALRCDPISGHVSLFWYQQALGQGPEFLTYFQNEAQLDKSGLPSDRFFAERPEGSVSTLKIQRTQQEDSAVYLCASSPPGGHEQFFGPGTRLTVL.

V gene TRBV7-2 combines with J gene TRBJ1-2; 7 positions match TRBD1. The CDR3 extends over 15 amino acids. Trimming at V came to 3 bases and at J to 8 bases, leaving 12 bases not matched to a gene. Germline CDR1 reads SGHTA; CDR2 reads FQGNSA. The CDR3 coding sequence is TGTGCCAGCAGCTTTCAGGGGGGAAGTGTACGCGGCTACACCTTC. The encoded protein is CASSFQGGSVRGYTF. Using reference TRBV7-2 and TRBJ1-2 for the parts outside the CDR3, the full variable domain is GAGVSQSPSNKVTEKGKDVELRCDPISGHTALYWYRQSLGQGLEFLIYFQGNSAPDKSGLPSDRFSAERTGGSVSTLTIQRTQQEDSAVYLCASSFQGGSVRGYTFGSGTRLTVV.

V gene TRBV5-1 combines with J gene TRBJ2-4; D perhaps matches TRBD2 (6 bases). Germline V gives CDR1 SGHRS, CDR2 YFSETQ. The germline V and J ends were trimmed by 5 bases and 6 bases, with 18 bases remaining between them. The CDR3 spans 15 residues. CDR3 sequence reads: CASRPGTGLGNIQYF. CDR3 DNA sequence: TGCGCCAGCAGACCCGGGACTGGGCTTGGAAACATTCAGTACTTC.

The chain uses TRBV28 and TRBJ2-1; TRBD2 matches at 11 bases. Germline CDR1 reads MDHEN; CDR2 reads SYDVKM. J lost 3 bases, V lost 7 bases, and 8 bases had no gene match. The CDR3 length is 16 residues. Here the CDR3 DNA reads TGTGCCAGCACTCCTTGGGGGACTAGCGGCTACAATGAGCAGTTCTTC. Amino acid sequence: CASTPWGTSGYNEQFF.

This sequence joins TRBV29-1 and TRBJ1-1; no clear D. Trimming pared 2 bases from V and 4 bases from J, leaving 8 bases between. There are 12 residues in the CDR3. CDR1 and CDR2 (germline): SQVTM, ANQGSEA. The CDR3 loop reads CSVETGVTEAFF. The CDR3 DNA reads as TGCAGCGTTGAAACCGGGGTCACTGAAGCTTTCTTT.

The DNA for the CDR3 is TGTGCCAGCAGCTTGCGGGTAACTTCAGATACGCAGTATTTT. It is translated as CASSLRVTSDTQYF. V is TRBV5-4 and J is TRBJ2-3; no firm D call. Trimming took off 1 base at V and 4 bases at J, with 10 bases between the two ends. This CDR3 spans 14 amino acids. Germline-derived CDR1 and CDR2 are SGHNT and YYREEE (reference sequence).

The genes are TRBV19 and TRBJ2-7; 8 bases align to TRBD2. CDR3 size: 14 residues. Germline assignment: CDR1 LNHDA and CDR2 SQIVND (reference sequence). V trimming: 6 bases; J trimming: 2 bases; junction bases outside the gene matches: 6. The CDR3 sequence: CASRPSGGAYEQYF. Written as DNA, the CDR3 is TGTGCCAGTAGGCCTTCGGGGGGGGCCTACGAGCAGTACTTC.

The gene calls are TRBV14 and TRBJ2-7, with 11 bases identical to TRBD2. Trimming cost V 4 bases and J 2 bases; bases outside gene matches: 4. The CDR3 length is 15 residues. The V gene's germline CDR1 is SGHDN and CDR2 FVKESK. The chain's CDR3 is CASSPPSGRTYEQYF. For the CDR3, the DNA is TGTGCCAGCAGCCCTCCTAGCGGGAGGACCTACGAGCAGTACTTC. The entire variable domain, with the rest obtained from reference TRBV14 and TRBJ2-7, is as follows: EAGVTQFPSHSVIEKGQTVTLRCDPISGHDNLYWYRRVMGKEIKFLLHFVKESKQDESGMPNNRFLAERTGGTYSTLKVQPAELEDSGVYFCASSPPSGRTYEQYFGPGTRLTVT.

The V gene is TRBV19, the J gene TRBJ2-1; 7 bases match TRBD2. Trimming cost V 1 base and J 5 bases; bases outside gene matches: 8. The CDR3 is 16 amino acids. Germline V CDR1 and CDR2: LNHDA, SQIVND (reference sequence). CDR3 DNA sequence: TGTGCCAGTAGTATAGGGGAGGGCTTCCCGAACAATGAGCAGTTCTTC. It translates to CASSIGEGFPNNEQFF.

This clone has a handful of counts. This chain joins TRBV6-1 and TRBJ2-1; weak D call: TRBD2 (6 bases). Trimming took 8 bases from V and 8 from J, leaving 19 bases between them. The CDR3 sequence is 14 residues long. Per germline, CDR1 MNHNS and CDR2 SASEGT. CDR3 sequence reads: CASLSGDWRDEQFF. CDR3 sequence (DNA): TGTGCCAGCCTTAGCGGAGACTGGCGGGATGAGCAGTTCTTC.

To note about this clone: Other DNA sequences in the same sample also yield this CDR3. The chain uses TRBV6-6 and TRBJ1-5, with 11 bases aligning to TRBD1. Germline values: CDR1 MNHNY, CDR2 SVGAGI (reference sequence). The ends lost 6 bases at V and 7 bases at J; junction bases unmatched: 5. The CDR3 consists of 14 residues. The CDR3 DNA sequence: TGTGCCAGCAGCGGGACAGGGGGTGACCAGCCCCAGCATTTT. It is translated as CASSGTGGDQPQHF.

This chain uses TRBV19 with TRBJ2-7; tentatively, D is TRBD1 (7 bases). Trimming removed 4 bases from V and 4 bases from J, with 17 bases in between. This CDR3 contains 15 residues. In germline, CDR1 is LNHDA, CDR2 SQIVND (reference sequence). The CDR3 DNA is TGTGCCAGTAGTACCCAAGGAGGGGGCCGGTACGAGCAGTACTTC. This gives the protein CASSTQGGGRYEQYF.

By share, this clone ranks as medium-sized. The gene calls are TRBV19 and TRBJ1-5; 7 nucleotides match TRBD1. The V and J ends lost 5 bases and 7 bases, in that order; junction bases with no gene match: 11. The CDR3 contains 15 residues. CDR1 is LNHDA and CDR2 is SQIVND in the germline V gene (reference sequence). The CDR3 loop is CASSSRDRVGQPQHF. The CDR3 region has the DNA TGTGCCAGTAGTTCACGAGACAGGGTGGGGCAGCCCCAGCATTTT.

V and J are TRBV6-4 and TRBJ2-3; TRBD2 might be the D (6 bases). Germline V gene data show CDR1 as MRHNA and CDR2 as SNTAGT. Trimming shortened V by 2 bases and J by 6 bases, and 12 bases separated the two germline ends. This CDR3 has 14 amino acids. As DNA, the CDR3 is TGTGCCAGCAGTGACACCGGGGGAGCGGATACGCAGTATTTT. Translating gives CASSDTGGADTQYF.

This clone has just a few counts. The genes are TRBV19 and TRBJ1-4; D uncertain. The CDR3 loop spans 14 amino acids. The V and J ends lost 3 bases and 4 bases respectively, with 9 bases between them. Germline CDR1 reads LNHDA; CDR2 reads SQIVND (reference sequence). CDR3: CASSMAAVNEKLFF. CDR3 DNA sequence: TGTGCCAGTAGTATGGCGGCAGTTAATGAAAAACTGTTTTTT.

J is TRBJ1-2 and V is TRBV6-6; D is perhaps TRBD1 (6 bases). Trimming left V 5 bases short and J 8 bases short, with 15 bases between. Germline CDR1 and CDR2: MNHNY and SVGAGI (reference sequence). There are 13 residues in the CDR3. The DNA of the CDR3 is TGTGCCAGCAGTAGGACGGGGACACGCGGCTACACCTTC. Residues: CASSRTGTRGYTF.

V is TRBV5-1 and J is TRBJ1-1; a possible D gene is TRBD1 (5 bases). Trimming removed 0 bases from V and 5 bases from J, with 26 bases in between. The CDR3 extends over 19 amino acids. Germline CDR1 and CDR2: SGHRS and YFSETQ. CDR3 coding DNA: TGCGCCAGCAGCTTGGTACCCTCCTACCGGGGCTTGGGTGCGACTGAAGCTTTCTTT. Protein product: CASSLVPSYRGLGATEAFF. Variable domain in full (rest from reference TRBV5-1 and TRBJ1-1): KAGVTQTPRYLIKTRGQQVTLSCSPISGHRSVSWYQQTPGQGLQFLFEYFSETQRNKGNFPGRFSGRQFSNSRSEMNVSTLELGDSALYLCASSLVPSYRGLGATEAFFGQGTRLTVV.

The V call is TRBV9, the J call TRBJ2-7; D may be TRBD1 (5 bases). From germline, CDR1 is SGDLS and CDR2 YYNGEE. The CDR3 runs 14 residues. Between the trimmed V and J ends, which lost 0 bases and 2 bases, there was a span of 9 bases. CDR3 in DNA: TGTGCCAGCAGCGTAGCAGGGAAGCCCTACGAGCAGTACTTC. It specifies CASSVAGKPYEQYF.